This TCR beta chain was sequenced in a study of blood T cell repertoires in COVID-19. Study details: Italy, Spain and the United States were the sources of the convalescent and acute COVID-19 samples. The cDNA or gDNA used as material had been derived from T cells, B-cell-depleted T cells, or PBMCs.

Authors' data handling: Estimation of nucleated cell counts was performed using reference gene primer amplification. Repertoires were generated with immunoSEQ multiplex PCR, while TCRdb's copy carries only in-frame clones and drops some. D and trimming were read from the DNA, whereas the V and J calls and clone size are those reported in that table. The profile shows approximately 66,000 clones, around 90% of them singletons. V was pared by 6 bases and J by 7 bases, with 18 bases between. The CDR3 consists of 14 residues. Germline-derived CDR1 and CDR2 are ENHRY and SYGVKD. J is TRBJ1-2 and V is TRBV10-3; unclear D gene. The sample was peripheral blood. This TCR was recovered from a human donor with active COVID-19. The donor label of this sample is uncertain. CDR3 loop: CAIRPDMVVSGYTF. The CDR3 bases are TGTGCCATCAGGCCTGACATGGTTGTAAGTGGCTACACCTTC.